This is a list of T cell receptor beta chains from one sample in a study of OX40 agonist ivuxolimab in advanced cancers. Clones were sequenced by immunoSEQ multiplex PCR, and TCRdb holds only the in-frame ones, with some missing. The sample has some 64,000 clones, 82% seen once; the top ten hold around 0.52%. The sample here was CD4+ or CD8+ T cells sorted from blood, taken in a trial of the OX40 agonist ivuxolimab. The source of these receptors is an adult with an advanced solid tumor such as melanoma, head and neck, liver or kidney cancer. The CDR3 runs from the conserved cysteine through the conserved F or W. A D gene is named only where the DNA matches it firmly. Size is omitted from some rows. Given values are once, few, many or a class for expanded clones.

d_call clone_size j_call v_call cdr3_nt cdr3_aa
- few TRBJ1-1 TRBV7-2 TGTGCCAGCAGCTTTTCTAACCCCTGGGGCACTGAAGCTTTCTTT CASSFSNPWGTEAFF
- - TRBJ2-5 TRBV2 TGTGCCAGCAGTTTAAACCAGGGGACCCAGTACTTC CASSLNQGTQYF
- - TRBJ1-5 TRBV30 TGTGCCTGGAGTGTAGAAGGTTCGCCCCAGCATTTT CAWSVEGSPQHF
- - TRBJ1-2 TRBV18 TGTGCCAGCTCGCCCGAGGGTAACTATGGCTACACCTTC CASSPEGNYGYTF
- - TRBJ2-7 TRBV7-8 TGTGCCAGCAGCGTTTTTCGGGACGACGAGCAGTACTTC CASSVFRDDEQYF
TRBD1 - TRBJ1-4 TRBV2 TGTGCCAGCAGTGAATCGACAGGGCGGAATGAAAAACTGTTTTTT CASSESTGRNEKLFF
TRBD2 - TRBJ2-1 TRBV5-1 TGCGCCAGCAGCTTGAGGCAGCGGGATGTCTACAATGAGCAGTTCTTC CASSLRQRDVYNEQFF
TRBD1 - TRBJ2-7 TRBV11-2 TGTGCCAGCAGCGAAAGGGACAGCTCCTACGAGCAGTACTTC CASSERDSSYEQYF
- - TRBJ2-2 TRBV11-3 TGTGCCAGCAGCATAGGCGCGAACACCGGGGAGCTGTTTTTT CASSIGANTGELFF
- - TRBJ2-1 TRBV5-1 TGCGCCAGCAGCGCCTGGACAGAGAACTACAATGAGCAGTTCTTC CASSAWTENYNEQFF
- - TRBJ2-7 TRBV6-1 TGTGCCAGCAGTGGAGCCCAAGACTATGTCTACGAGCAGTACTTC CASSGAQDYVYEQYF
- - TRBJ2-7 TRBV6-1 TGTGCCAGCCGCGGGGTGGGCTTATACGAGCAGTACTTC CASRGVGLYEQYF
- - TRBJ2-3 TRBV29-1 TGCAGCGCCCGGGGGAGTTCAGATACGCAGTATTTT CSARGSSDTQYF
- few TRBJ2-7 TRBV4-2 TGTGCCAGCAGCCAAGATGGGGCTAGCTCCTACGAGCAGTACTTC CASSQDGASSYEQYF
- - TRBJ2-3 TRBV11-2 TGTGCCAGCAGCTTTTTGGGTCCCCGAGATACGCAGTATTTT CASSFLGPRDTQYF
- - TRBJ2-1 TRBV30 TGTGCCTGGAGTGTTAGTGGGCGGGGAGACAATGAGCAGTTCTTC CAWSVSGRGDNEQFF
TRBD1 once TRBJ1-4 TRBV5-4 TGTGCCAGCAGCTTTTCGGACAGGGACAAACTGTTTTTT CASSFSDRDKLFF
TRBD1 - TRBJ1-5 TRBV15 TGTGCCACCAGCAGAGGGGACAGCGATCAGCCCCAGCATTTT CATSRGDSDQPQHF
TRBD2 - TRBJ2-2 TRBV7-9 TGTGCCAGCAGCCCCTCGGGGGGAGGCACCGGGGAGCTGTTTTTT CASSPSGGGTGELFF
- - TRBJ1-2 TRBV7-9 TGTGCCAGCAGCTTAGAGGCCAGCCATGGCTACACCTTC CASSLEASHGYTF
- - TRBJ1-1 TRBV15 TGTGCCACCAGCAGAAGCCGGGTTAATGAGAACACTGAAGCTTTCTTT CATSRSRVNENTEAFF
- - TRBJ2-3 TRBV11-2 TGTGCCAGCAGCTTATTAGCTAGCGCTACACCAGATACGCAGTATTTT CASSLLASATPDTQYF
- - TRBJ1-2 TRBV7-2 TGTGCCAGCAGCTTAGGTGGCAGGTCACAAGCTAACTATGGCTACACCTTC CASSLGGRSQANYGYTF
- - TRBJ1-3 TRBV19 TGTGCCAGTAGTATGTTGGAGGTCTCTGGAAACACCATATATTTT CASSMLEVSGNTIYF
- - TRBJ2-3 TRBV10-3 TGTGCCATCAGTGAGTCTCAGACAGAAGGCACAGATACGCAGTATTTT CAISESQTEGTDTQYF
- few TRBJ2-3 TRBV29-1 TGCAGCGTTGATGGTGACGACACAGATACGCAGTATTTT CSVDGDDTDTQYF
- - TRBJ2-7 TRBV5-1 TGCGCCAGCAACACGGGACCGAGCTCCTACGAGCAGTACTTC CASNTGPSSYEQYF
- - TRBJ2-7 TRBV10-3 TGTGCCATCAGTGAGTCGAGATTGAAATCAACCTCGTACGAGCAGTACTTC CAISESRLKSTSYEQYF
- - TRBJ2-5 TRBV5-3 TGTGCCAGAAGCTTGGCCGAGACCCAGTACTTC CARSLAETQYF
- - TRBJ2-4 TRBV7-9 TGTGCCAGCGGCGGGGAGTGGGATCGGAACATTCAGTACTTC CASGGEWDRNIQYF
TRBD1 - TRBJ2-7 TRBV7-8 TGTGCCAGCAGCTTAAATGTCCAGGGGGCATACGAGCAGTACTTC CASSLNVQGAYEQYF
TRBD1 - TRBJ2-7 TRBV5-4 TGTGCCAGCAGCATTCCGACAGGGGGGGGCTCCAACGAGCAGTACTTC CASSIPTGGGSNEQYF
TRBD1 - TRBJ1-2 TRBV20-1 TGCAGTGCTCAGACAGGGGTCGGCTACACCTTC CSAQTGVGYTF
TRBD2 - TRBJ2-1 TRBV19 TGTGCCAGTAGTATGAGGACTAGCGGGAGGGCCGGGGATGAGCAGTTCTTC CASSMRTSGRAGDEQFF
TRBD1 once TRBJ2-6 TRBV5-5 TGTGCCAGCACTAAGGGACAGGCTGGGGCCAACGTCCTGACTTTC CASTKGQAGANVLTF
TRBD1 - TRBJ2-3 TRBV7-3 TGTGCCAGCAGCCCACAGGGGGCCGGAGATACGCAGTATTTT CASSPQGAGDTQYF
TRBD2 - TRBJ2-3 TRBV10-1 TGCGCCAGCAGTGAGTGGACTAGCGGGGGTAGCACAGATACGCAGTATTTT CASSEWTSGGSTDTQYF
- - TRBJ1-1 TRBV7-3 TGTGCCAGCAGCTTCGACAAGAACACTGAAGCTTTCTTT CASSFDKNTEAFF
TRBD1 - TRBJ1-2 TRBV5-1 TGCGCCAGCAGCCAGGAGGGACAGGGGTATGGTGGCTACACCTTC CASSQEGQGYGGYTF
- - TRBJ1-2 TRBV18 TGTGCCAGCTCACCATTTGCAGAGGGATATGGCTACACCTTC CASSPFAEGYGYTF
- - TRBJ2-1 TRBV11-3 TGTGCCAGCAGCTTAGATCATGAGCAGTTCTTC CASSLDHEQFF
TRBD1 - TRBJ2-7 TRBV7-8 TGTGCCAGCAGCCCGAACAGGGGAACCTACGAGCAGTACTTC CASSPNRGTYEQYF
- few TRBJ1-5 TRBV19 TGTGCCAGTAGCCCGCCACCCTCTTTGCGGAGGGCGTATTTACCTCAGCCCCAGCATTTT CASSPPPSLRRAYLPQPQHF
TRBD1 - TRBJ1-1 TRBV6-5 TGTGCCAGCAGTTGGACAGGGGCCAACACTGAAGCTTTCTTT CASSWTGANTEAFF
TRBD2 few TRBJ2-1 TRBV4-3 TGCGCCAGCAGCCAAGCCGGGACTAGAGGGGATGAGCAGTTCTTC CASSQAGTRGDEQFF
TRBD1 - TRBJ2-1 TRBV18 TGTGCCAGCTCACAGCAGGGGGCTGGGGAGCAGTTCTTC CASSQQGAGEQFF
TRBD1 - TRBJ2-1 TRBV11-1 TGTGCCAGCAGCTCCCGGGACAGGAGGTTCAATGAGCAGTTCTTC CASSSRDRRFNEQFF
TRBD2 - TRBJ2-4 TRBV19 TGTGCCAGTAGTATTAGAACTAGCGGGATAGCCAAAAACATTCAGTACTTC CASSIRTSGIAKNIQYF
- - TRBJ2-7 TRBV27 TGTGCCAGCGGGCGGAGTCCCGACTCCTACGAGCAGTACTTC CASGRSPDSYEQYF
TRBD2 once TRBJ2-1 TRBV5-1 TGCGCCAGCAGTATTGGACTAGCGCCGAATGAGCAGTTCTTC CASSIGLAPNEQFF